Below, 18 T cell receptor beta chains from the same sample are listed, as sequenced in a study of PD-1 blockade in classical Hodgkin lymphoma. Sequencing was performed with immunoSEQ multiplex PCR; in TCRdb, only in-frame clones are kept and a portion is missing. This table has 100,000 or so clones, around 89% appearing once. Each and every patient relapsed after autologous stem cell transplantation, and patients got differing brentuximab vedotin exposure. The material sequenced was peripheral blood mononuclear cells (PBMCs), taken before the second cycle of nivolumab. The receptors stem from a human donor with classical Hodgkin lymphoma.

This chain connects TRBV7-3 to TRBJ2-1, with D perhaps TRBD2 (6 bases). Trimming took 1 base from V and 6 from J, leaving 16 bases between them. Looked up from germline, CDR1 is SGHTA and CDR2 is FQGTGA. The CDR3 loop spans 16 amino acids. The CDR3 nucleotides read TGTGCCAGCAGCTTAAGCCGGACCCGCGGGGCCAATGAGCAGTTCTTC. Translating it yields CASSLSRTRGANEQFF.

The rearrangement joins TRBV7-9 to TRBJ2-5, with D possibly matching TRBD1 (5 bases). Germline CDR1 reads SEHNR; CDR2 reads FQNEAQ (reference sequence). Trimming pared 0 bases from V and 5 bases from J, leaving 10 bases between. This CDR3 comprises 14 residues. CDR3 loop: CASSLAWGRETQYF. In DNA, the CDR3 is TGTGCCAGCAGCTTAGCCTGGGGCAGGGAGACCCAGTACTTC.

CDR3 loop: CASSLGNANTEAFF. The CDR3 region has the DNA TGTGCCAGCAGCTTAGGGAACGCGAACACTGAAGCTTTCTTT. This chain joins TRBV11-2 and TRBJ1-1; D is unresolved. The V gene's germline CDR1 is SGHAT and CDR2 FQNNGV. The V and J ends lost 1 base and 1 base respectively, with 7 bases between them. The CDR3 is 14 amino acids.

The chain is built from TRBV7-6 and TRBJ2-5; D unclear. From germline, CDR1 is SGHVS and CDR2 FNYEAQ. This CDR3 spans 18 amino acids. Trimming cost V 2 bases and J 3 bases, with 22 bases left between them. The CDR3 loop is CASSLLLWGGPDEETQYF. Here the CDR3 DNA reads TGTGCCAGCAGCTTATTACTTTGGGGTGGACCGGATGAAGAGACCCAGTACTTC.

The chain couples TRBV4-3 to TRBJ1-2, with D maybe TRBD1 (5 bases). CDR3 size: 14 residues. The V end lost 0 bases, the J end lost 4 bases, and 9 bases lay between the germline ends. Germline loops: CDR1 LGHNA, CDR2 YSLEER. The CDR3: CASSQDEGPYGYTF. The CDR3 DNA sequence: TGCGCCAGCAGCCAAGATGAGGGACCCTATGGCTACACCTTC.

The chain joins TRBV30 to TRBJ1-1; 9 bases align to TRBD1. The CDR3 is made up of 14 amino acids. The germline CDR1 and CDR2 sequences are GTSNPN and SVGIG (reference sequence). The V segment lost 4 bases and the J segment 5 bases; nucleotides outside the gene matches: 8. In nucleotides, the CDR3 is TGTGCCTGGAACCGACAGGGGGGTACTACTGAAGCTTTCTTT. Its protein is CAWNRQGGTTEAFF.

CDR3 sequence: CASSLGDRGYEQYF. Written as DNA, the CDR3 is TGCGCCAGCAGCTTGGGGGACAGGGGATACGAGCAGTACTTC. The V gene is TRBV5-1, the J gene TRBJ2-7; 10 bases fit TRBD1. The germline V gene encodes CDR1 SGHRS and CDR2 YFSETQ. This CDR3 has 14 amino acids. V lost 0 bases and J lost 4; bases outside the gene matches: 1.

The CDR3 spells CASSSRPHEQYF. The CDR3 DNA follows: TGTGCCAGCAGCTCACGTCCCCACGAGCAGTACTTC. The rearrangement joins TRBV11-3 to TRBJ2-7; D not resolved. V lost 4 bases and J lost 5, with 9 bases in between. The CDR3 has 12 amino acids. Germline V gene lookup returns CDR1 SGHNT and CDR2 YENEEA.

CDR3 coding DNA: TGCGCCAGCAGCCTGGACACCTATGGCTACACCTTC. This encodes CASSLDTYGYTF. V usage is TRBV4-1 and J usage is TRBJ1-2; TRBD1 is a possible D gene (5 bases). Trimming left V 4 bases short and J 4 bases short, with 7 bases between. Germline lookup yields CDR1 MGHRA and CDR2 YSYEKL. This CDR3 comprises 12 residues.

The V and J genes are TRBV30 and TRBJ2-7; D is perhaps TRBD1 or TRBD2 (5 bases each). Germline CDR1 reads GTSNPN; CDR2 reads SVGIG (reference sequence). This CDR3 region has 13 residues. V was cut by 3 bases and J by 3 bases, with 12 bases left in between. The chain's CDR3 is CAWREAGYYEQYF. The CDR3, as DNA: TGTGCCTGGAGGGAGGCAGGGTACTACGAGCAGTACTTC. Based on the CDR3 plus reference TRBV30 and TRBJ2-7, the full variable domain is SQTIHQWPATLVQPVGSPLSLECTVEGTSNPNLYWYRQAAGRGLQLLFYSVGIGQISSEVPQNLSASRPQDRQFILSSKKLLLSDSGFYLCAWREAGYYEQYFGPGTRLTVT.

The chain joins TRBV6-5 to TRBJ1-3, with D uncertain. Germline-derived CDR1 and CDR2 are MNHEY and SVGAGI. Trimming shortened V by 0 bases and J by 0 bases, and 9 bases separated the two germline ends. The CDR3 spans 16 residues. The CDR3 loop reads CASSYSRWDSGNTIYF. CDR3 DNA: TGTGCCAGCAGTTACTCGAGGTGGGACTCTGGAAACACCATATATTTT.

A single count supports this clone. This chain joins TRBV19 and TRBJ1-1; D is ambiguous. From germline, CDR1 is LNHDA and CDR2 SQIVND (reference sequence). V was shortened by 2 bases and J by 0 bases, with 22 bases between the two germline ends. The CDR3 extends over 19 amino acids. The CDR3 spells CASSIKGSRNHPMNTEAFF. The CDR3 DNA is TGTGCCAGTAGTATAAAGGGATCTCGTAATCACCCAATGAACACTGAAGCTTTCTTT.

In nucleotides, the CDR3 is TGCAGCGGTTGGCTAGCGGGGGGGACAGATACGCAGTATTTT. The encoded protein is CSGWLAGGTDTQYF. This sequence joins TRBV29-1 and TRBJ2-3, with TRBD2 identical over 12 bases. Germline trimming cut 7 bases from V and 3 bases from J; bases unmatched to any gene: 5. Germline values: CDR1 SQVTM, CDR2 ANQGSEA. The CDR3 runs to 14 residues.

This clone was found once. The rearrangement uses TRBV4-2 and TRBJ2-2; 8 bases align to TRBD1. The CDR3 consists of 16 residues. Germline V gene data show CDR1 as LGHNA and CDR2 as YNFKEQ. The ends lost 0 bases at V and 0 bases at J; junction bases unmatched: 0. CDR3: CASSQEDRANTGELFF. The CDR3 DNA is TGTGCCAGCAGCCAAGAGGACAGGGCGAACACCGGGGAGCTGTTTTTT.

This chain joins TRBV9 and TRBJ2-3; 9 nucleotides match TRBD2. There are 19 residues in the CDR3. Germline V gene data show CDR1 as SGDLS and CDR2 as YYNGEE. Trimming at V came to 0 bases and at J to 0 bases, leaving 11 bases not matched to a gene. CDR3 in amino acids: CASSVGNSGGYLSTDTQYF. CDR3 coding DNA: TGTGCCAGCAGCGTAGGGAATAGCGGGGGTTACCTTAGCACAGATACGCAGTATTTT.

The J gene is TRBJ2-7, the V gene TRBV5-4; possible D gene TRBD2, 7 bases. V was pared by 2 bases and J by 0 bases, with 18 bases between. CDR1 and CDR2 (germline): SGHNT, YYREEE (reference sequence). The CDR3 length is 17 residues. CDR3 sequence (DNA): TGTGCCAGCAGCTTCGGGGGACAAGCGGGATCCTCCTACGAGCAGTACTTC. It specifies CASSFGGQAGSSYEQYF.

The rearrangement joins TRBV16 to TRBJ1-4; D gene uncertain. CDR1 is KGHSY and CDR2 is FQNENV in the germline V gene. The V gene lost 6 bases and the J gene lost 3 bases, with 14 bases spanning the gap. This CDR3 has 15 residues. This chain's CDR3 is CASRKLDGANEKLFF. Here the CDR3 DNA reads TGTGCCAGCAGAAAACTGGACGGAGCTAATGAAAAACTGTTTTTT.

This chain links TRBV7-7 with TRBJ2-3; D might be TRBD1 (5 bases). From germline, CDR1 is SSHAT and CDR2 FNYEAQ (reference sequence). The CDR3 is made up of 14 amino acids. Trimming shortened V by 4 bases and J by 2 bases, and 10 bases separated the two germline ends. The CDR3 loop reads CASSSGIPTDTQYF. DNA of the CDR3: TGTGCCAGCAGCTCAGGGATACCCACAGATACGCAGTATTTT.